This passage covers 2 T cell receptor beta chains from one sample sequenced in a study of response to subunit inactivated influenza vaccine. TCRdb re-derived calls from the RT-PCR reads in MiXCR, one entry per CDR3 protein. The table has a few hundred thousand distinct CDR3 sequences, 12% to 15% seen once. Material: PBMCs from blood, obtained roughly 12 days after vaccination. The receptors were sampled from a man between 50 and 59 years old who received an inactivated influenza vaccine.

The gene calls are TRBV7-6 and TRBJ2-7; 7 bases map to TRBD1. V gave up 4 bases and J gave up 6 bases; unmatched junction bases: 6. The CDR3 is made up of 13 amino acids. The germline V gene encodes CDR1 SGHVS and CDR2 FNYEAQ. This CDR3 is CASSSLQGSEQYF. The CDR3 nucleotides read TGTGCCAGCAGCTCATTACAGGGGAGCGAGCAGTACTTC.

The rearrangement links TRBV7-8 to TRBJ2-5; D tentatively reads TRBD1 or TRBD2 (6 bases each). The CDR3 length is 16 residues. Germline CDR1 SGHVS, CDR2 FQNEAQ. Trimming removed 1 base from V and 5 bases from J, with 17 bases in between. The CDR3 coding sequence is TGTGCCAGCAGCTTAGGAAGGTCGACGGGGGCGGAGACCCAGTACTTC. Amino acid sequence: CASSLGRSTGAETQYF.